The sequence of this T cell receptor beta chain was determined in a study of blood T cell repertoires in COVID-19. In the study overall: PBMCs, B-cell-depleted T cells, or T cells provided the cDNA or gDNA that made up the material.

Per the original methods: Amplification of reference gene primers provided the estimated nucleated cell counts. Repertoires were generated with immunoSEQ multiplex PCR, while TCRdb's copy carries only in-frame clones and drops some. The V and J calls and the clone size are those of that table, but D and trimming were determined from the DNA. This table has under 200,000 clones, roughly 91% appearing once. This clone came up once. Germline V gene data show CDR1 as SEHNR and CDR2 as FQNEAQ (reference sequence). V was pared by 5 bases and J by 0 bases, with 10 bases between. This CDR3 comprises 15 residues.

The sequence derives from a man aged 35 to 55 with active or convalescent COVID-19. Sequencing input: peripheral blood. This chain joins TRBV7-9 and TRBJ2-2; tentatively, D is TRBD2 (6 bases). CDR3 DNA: TGTGCCAGCAGCCCGACTAGGACGAACACCGGGGAGCTGTTTTTT. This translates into CASSPTRTNTGELFF.